The next 21 T cell receptor beta chains were all read from a single sample in a study of T-cell memory formation after mild COVID-19 (dated by TCRdb to the early 2020s). The library was made by 5' RACE. Sequencing was performed on an Illumina NovaSeq 6000. The public reads were quality trimmed at Q25 with fastp and then assembled into clones with MiXCR by TCRdb, keeping productive beta chains. Identical CDR3 protein sequences are pooled into one entry, listed with their most common genes and DNA. This sample is represented by about 160,000 distinct CDR3 sequences; roughly a third of them were singletons. Of the sample, 9.5% to 15% is held by the ten largest clones. The sequencing input was PBMCs or a T cell subset sorted from them (not recorded which). These receptors all stem from an adult woman who had mild COVID-19 (a few samples of this study predate the infection). The sample titles of this study are shuffled in the database, so cell type and time point are left out; the donor was told from shared clones.

This chain uses TRBV20-1 with TRBJ2-7; 8 bases map to TRBD1. The CDR3 extends over 14 amino acids. V was clipped by 6 bases and J by 7 bases; unmatched bases: 14. The germline V gene has CDR1 DFQATT and CDR2 SNEGSKA (reference sequence). The CDR3 spells CSAEDRVVSLEQYF. The CDR3 coding sequence is TGCAGTGCCGAGGACAGGGTGGTTAGTTTGGAGCAGTACTTC.

This chain joins TRBV29-1 and TRBJ2-3; D possibly uses TRBD1 or TRBD2 (7 bases each). Germline CDR1 reads SQVTM; CDR2 reads ANQGSEA. V was shortened by 4 bases and J by 6 bases, with 14 bases between the two germline ends. The CDR3 runs 13 residues. The chain's CDR3 is CSVGHRGGDTQYF. CDR3 bases: TGCAGCGTTGGACACAGGGGAGGGGATACGCAGTATTTT.

The J gene is TRBJ1-1, the V gene TRBV5-1; D unclear. CDR1 and CDR2 (germline): SGHRS, YFSETQ. The CDR3 consists of 13 residues. V lost 3 bases and J 0 bases, leaving 6 bases between the germline ends. CDR3 loop: CASSSQLNTEAFF. In nucleotides, the CDR3 is TGCGCCAGCAGCTCCCAGTTGAACACTGAAGCTTTCTTT.

This clonotype appeared a few times. The genes are TRBV18 and TRBJ1-4; TRBD1 matches 9 bases. After removal of 3 bases from V and 5 bases from J, the junction contained 7 bases not matched to a gene. The CDR3 runs 16 residues. CDR1 is KGHSH, CDR2 LQKENI, per germline. The chain's CDR3 is CASSPQPGTGNEKLFF. For the CDR3, the DNA is TGTGCCAGCTCACCTCAACCGGGGACAGGGAATGAAAAACTGTTTTTT.

This clonotype was detected a few times. This chain uses TRBV10-3 with TRBJ2-5, with D uncertain. Germline V gene sequence: CDR1 ENHRY, CDR2 SYGVKD. CDR3 length: 11 amino acids. V was clipped by 6 bases and J by 2 bases, with 4 bases between them. The CDR3 region has the DNA TGTGCCATCAGCGCACAAGAGACCCAGTACTTC. This sequence encodes CAISAQETQYF.

In this sample, this clonotype turned up a few times. The J gene is TRBJ2-7, the V gene TRBV7-9; 7 positions match TRBD1. From germline, CDR1 is SEHNR and CDR2 FQNEAQ (reference sequence). The junction had 6 bases not matched to a gene; V was cut back by 5 bases and J by 8 bases. The CDR3 spans 12 residues. The CDR3 DNA reads as TGTGCCAGCAGCCCTGGGACAGAGAAGCAGTACTTC. Its protein product is CASSPGTEKQYF.

The CDR3: CASSLESQGTTELFF. The CDR3 bases are TGCGCCAGCAGCTTGGAGTCACAGGGTACGACGGAACTGTTTTTT. The chain is built from TRBV5-1 and TRBJ1-4, with D possibly being TRBD1 (6 bases). Looked up from germline, CDR1 is SGHRS and CDR2 is YFSETQ. The V end lost 0 bases, the J end lost 12 bases, and 18 bases lay between the germline ends. The CDR3 length is 15 residues.

There are many counts of this clonotype. The genes are TRBV7-8 and TRBJ2-1, with TRBD2 as a possible D gene (5 bases). Germline V gene lookup returns CDR1 SGHVS and CDR2 FQNEAQ. V gave up 1 base and J gave up 3 bases, with 19 bases separating them. The CDR3 runs 18 residues. The CDR3 region is CASSLGIGIGPLYNEQFF. In nucleotides, the CDR3 is TGTGCCAGCAGCTTAGGGATCGGGATAGGACCTCTCTACAATGAGCAGTTCTTC.

The chain links TRBV11-2 to TRBJ2-7; the D gene is possibly TRBD1 (6 bases). The CDR3 length is 17 residues. The ends were cut back, 0 bases at V and 0 bases at J, with 15 bases in the middle. Germline CDR1 reads SGHAT; CDR2 reads FQNNGV. CDR3 residues: CASSLDLQGLSSYEQYF. The DNA of the CDR3 is TGTGCCAGCAGCTTAGATCTCCAGGGGTTAAGCTCCTACGAGCAGTACTTC. Full variable domain (rest looked up from reference TRBV11-2 and TRBJ2-7): EAGVAQSPRYKIIEKRQSVAFWCNPISGHATLYWYQQILGQGPKLLIQFQNNGVVDDSQLPKDRFSAERLKGVDSTLKIQPAKLEDSAVYLCASSLDLQGLSSYEQYFGPGTRLTVT.

This clonotype has just one count. This chain uses TRBV5-1 with TRBJ2-1; 7 bases align to TRBD2. Per the germline V gene, CDR1 is SGHRS and CDR2 is YFSETQ. The CDR3 covers 13 residues. After removal of 4 bases from V and 10 bases from J, the junction contained 8 bases not matched to a gene. This chain's CDR3 is CASSGGGTYEQFF. CDR3 bases: TGCGCCAGCAGCGGGGGGGGAACCTACGAGCAGTTCTTC.

The chain links TRBV7-9 to TRBJ2-1; the D is unclear. In germline, CDR1 is SEHNR, CDR2 FQNEAQ (reference sequence). This CDR3 has 12 residues. Trimming pared 6 bases from V and 4 bases from J, leaving 7 bases between. The CDR3 reads CASRDQYNEQFF. As DNA, the CDR3 is TGTGCCAGCAGGGATCAGTACAATGAGCAGTTCTTC.

The rearrangement links TRBV12-3 or TRBV12-4 to TRBJ2-1; TRBD2 agrees at 8 bases. The trim removed 5 bases at V and 9 bases at J, leaving 6 bases unmatched. CDR3 length: 13 amino acids. DNA for the CDR3: TGTGCCAGCAGTCCTGGACTAGCTGGTGAGCAGTTCTTC. Encoded protein: CASSPGLAGEQFF.

This rearrangement joins TRBV12-5 to TRBJ1-1; 8 bases match TRBD1. CDR3 size: 17 residues. Germline loops: CDR1 LGHNT, CDR2 FRNRAP. The V segment lost 5 bases and the J segment 4 bases; nucleotides outside the gene matches: 15. The CDR3 loop reads CASGLNSGTGWGTEAFF. The CDR3 bases are TGTGCTAGTGGTCTTAATTCCGGGACAGGATGGGGCACTGAAGCTTTCTTT.

A few counts support this clonotype. The CDR3 bases are TGTGCCAGCAGCAAGGGGCGGGAGGTAAGCTACAATGAGCAGTTCTTC. It specifies CASSKGREVSYNEQFF. This rearrangement joins TRBV21-1 to TRBJ2-1; the D call of TRBD2 is as the table states it, not checked on the DNA. TRBV21-1 is shown as a pseudogene. The CDR3 loop spans 16 amino acids.

This clonotype was seen only a few times. The chain employs TRBV5-1 and TRBJ1-1; D gene uncertain. Germline V gene lookup returns CDR1 SGHRS and CDR2 YFSETQ. The CDR3 contains 15 residues. V gave up 1 base and J gave up 1 base, with 11 bases separating them. For the CDR3, the DNA is TGCGCCAGCAGCTTGTGGCAGATTGAGAACACTGAAGCTTTCTTT. Residues: CASSLWQIENTEAFF.

This chain links TRBV6-5 with TRBJ2-2; 7 bases match TRBD1. Looked up from germline, CDR1 is MNHEY and CDR2 is SVGAGI. The CDR3 is 15 residues long. The J segment lost 7 bases and the V segment lost 2 bases, leaving 7 bases of the junction unmatched. The CDR3 DNA reads as TGTGCCAGCAGTTACACCCTGACAGGGAGCGGGGAGCTGTTTTTT. Protein product: CASSYTLTGSGELFF.

This clonotype was counted a few times. The rearrangement uses TRBV4-3 and TRBJ2-1, with 7 nucleotides matching TRBD2. V was pared by 3 bases and J by 6 bases, with 14 bases of the junction left unmatched. This CDR3 is built from 17 residues. Per the germline V gene, CDR1 is LGHNA and CDR2 is YSLEER. The DNA for the CDR3 is TGCGCCAGCAGCCAGGACTCCGCGGCGGGAGCTTTCAATGAGCAGTTCTTC. Protein sequence: CASSQDSAAGAFNEQFF.

This clonotype has only a few counts. V and J are TRBV9 and TRBJ2-7; unclear D gene. Trimming pared 3 bases from V and 6 bases from J, leaving 16 bases between. Germline lookup yields CDR1 SGDLS and CDR2 YYNGEE. The CDR3 consists of 14 residues. CDR3: CASSANVGLVEQYF. Here the CDR3 DNA reads TGTGCCAGCAGCGCCAACGTAGGCTTGGTCGAGCAGTACTTC.

This clonotype occurred a few times. The chain links TRBV7-6 to TRBJ2-3; D not resolved. V was cut by 5 bases and J by 0 bases, with 15 bases left in between. The CDR3 runs to 16 residues. Germline CDR1 SGHVS, CDR2 FNYEAQ. The CDR3 DNA sequence: TGTGCCAGCAGCCCGACGGTGACTTCTAGCACAGATACGCAGTATTTT. Protein sequence: CASSPTVTSSTDTQYF.

The chain recombines TRBV14 with TRBJ2-5, with 8 bases aligning to TRBD2. Germline CDR1 SGHDN, CDR2 FVKESK. The CDR3 loop spans 15 amino acids. V shed 2 bases, J shed 4 bases, and the junction held 6 bases outside the gene matches. CDR3 in DNA: TGTGCCAGCAGCCAACTAGCGGGTGAGAGAGAGACCCAGTACTTC. It codes for CASSQLAGERETQYF.

The chain links TRBV5-1 to TRBJ2-5, with 9 bases aligning to TRBD1. Germline assignment: CDR1 SGHRS and CDR2 YFSETQ. This CDR3 comprises 15 residues. The trim removed 0 bases at V and 4 bases at J, leaving 4 bases unmatched. CDR3 DNA: TGCGCCAGCAGCTTGGGGACAGGGGAAGGAGAGACCCAGTACTTC. Protein sequence: CASSLGTGEGETQYF.